This TCR beta chain derives from a study of shared clonotypes between healthy human individuals. The study's findings and limits: Naive subsets typically showed greater estimated richness than memory subsets.

A remark on this clone: What it binds is not known.

The run depth of the assay was deep. Each subset's genomic DNA was split evenly across several immunoSEQ plates. Measured with immunoSEQ multiplex PCR; TCRdb has only the in-frame clones, and not every one. The table has 600,000 to 750,000 clones, less than 95% seen once; the top ten hold 34%. Sequencing used memory CD8+ T cells from PBMCs. Subset in this sample: CD45RO+ cells pooled with CCR7-negative TemRA cells. The TCR was taken from a man younger than 35 in good health. Some clones in this sample may be carry-over from other donors' samples.

The DNA of the CDR3 is TGTGCCAGCAGCCAAGTTTTAAGGCGGGAGGGTTCCTACAATGAGCAGTTCTTC. Amino acid sequence: CASSQVLRREGSYNEQFF. V and J are TRBV4-2 and TRBJ2-1; 9 bases align to TRBD2. Germline lookup yields CDR1 LGHNA and CDR2 YNFKEQ. Trimming cost V 1 base and J 1 base; bases outside gene matches: 8. The CDR3 totals 18 residues.